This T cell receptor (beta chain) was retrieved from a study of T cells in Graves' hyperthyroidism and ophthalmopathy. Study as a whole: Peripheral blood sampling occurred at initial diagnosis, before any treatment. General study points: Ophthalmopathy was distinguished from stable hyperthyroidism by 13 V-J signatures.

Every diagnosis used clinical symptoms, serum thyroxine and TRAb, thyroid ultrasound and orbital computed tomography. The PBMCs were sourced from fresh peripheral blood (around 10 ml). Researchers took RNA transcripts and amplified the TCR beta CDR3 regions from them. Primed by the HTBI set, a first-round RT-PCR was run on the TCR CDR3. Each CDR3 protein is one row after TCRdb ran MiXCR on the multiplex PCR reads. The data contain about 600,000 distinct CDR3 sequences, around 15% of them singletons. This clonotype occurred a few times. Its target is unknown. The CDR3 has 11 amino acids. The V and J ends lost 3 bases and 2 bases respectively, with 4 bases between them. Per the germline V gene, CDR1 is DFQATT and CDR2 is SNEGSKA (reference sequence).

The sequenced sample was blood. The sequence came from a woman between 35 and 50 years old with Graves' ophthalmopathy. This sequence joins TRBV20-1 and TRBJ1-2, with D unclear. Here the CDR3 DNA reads TGCAGTGCTAGTCACAACTATGGCTACACCTTC. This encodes CSASHNYGYTF.